This T cell receptor (beta chain) was observed in a study of T cell changes during pregnancy in multiple sclerosis (dated by TCRdb to the late 2010s). At the level of the whole study: Changes in the T cell repertoire over the course of pregnancy were examined in this study in women with multiple sclerosis.

Preparation of the library involved the immunoSEQ multiplex PCR assay. TCRdb's version of the immuneACCESS table is confined to in-frame rearrangements and falls short of the full clone set. An unresolved V gene accounts for under half of the shortfall where checked; the remainder is of unknown origin. Across this sample there are 78,000 or so clones, with 92% seen only once. Approximately 1.4% of the sample is in the top ten clones. CDR1 and CDR2 (GTSNPN, SVGIG) derive from the germline V gene (reference sequence). The germline ends are 9 bases apart after V is trimmed by 2 bases and J by 4 bases. Counted from cysteine to phenylalanine, this CDR3 has 13 amino acids. Only CDR3 DNA remains: 39 bases, in frame from the first base. On this clone: Its antigen target is currently unknown. It has no much larger one-base neighbor in the sample; base qualities were not kept.

The source material was peripheral blood, sampled before pregnancy. The V and J genes are TRBV30 and TRBJ1-3; the D gene cannot be named for sure. The TCR was taken from a female donor with multiple sclerosis, enrolled in a pregnancy study. The DNA sequence is given as TGTGCCTGGAGTAGCAACGGGGGAAACACCATATATTTT. Protein translation: CAWSSNGGNTIYF.